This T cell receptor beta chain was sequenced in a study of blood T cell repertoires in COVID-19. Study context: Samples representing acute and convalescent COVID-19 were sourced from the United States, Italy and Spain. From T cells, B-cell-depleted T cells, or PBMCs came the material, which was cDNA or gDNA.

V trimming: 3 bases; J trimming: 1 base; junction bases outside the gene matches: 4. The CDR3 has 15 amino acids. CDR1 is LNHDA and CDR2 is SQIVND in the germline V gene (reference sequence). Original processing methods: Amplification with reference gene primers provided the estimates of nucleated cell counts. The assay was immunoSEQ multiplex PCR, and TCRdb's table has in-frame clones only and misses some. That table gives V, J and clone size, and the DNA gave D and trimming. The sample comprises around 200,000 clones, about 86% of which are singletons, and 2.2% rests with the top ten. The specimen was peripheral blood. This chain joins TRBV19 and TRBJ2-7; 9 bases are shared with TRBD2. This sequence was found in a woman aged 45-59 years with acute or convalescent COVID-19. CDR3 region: CASSIQTSGSYEQYF. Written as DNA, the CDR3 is TGTGCCAGTAGTATCCAGACTAGCGGATCCTACGAGCAGTACTTC.